This TCR beta chain came from a study of radiotherapy plus CTLA-4 blockade in lung cancer. Points from the study as a whole: Peripheral blood showed expansion of tumor-derived TCR clones after radiotherapy and ipilimumab.

To note about this clone: What it binds is unknown.

Germline V gives CDR1 SNHLY, CDR2 FYNNEI. This CDR3 comprises 13 residues. V was pared by 5 bases and J by 2 bases, with 9 bases between. Repertoires were generated with immunoSEQ multiplex PCR, while TCRdb's copy carries only in-frame clones and drops some. The sample carries about 64,000 clones, 72% recorded once. The receptor was isolated from a human donor with non-small cell lung cancer whose response to radiotherapy plus ipilimumab could not be evaluated. The rearrangement joins TRBV2 to TRBJ2-5; possible D gene TRBD2, 6 bases. The sample was peripheral blood, taken from a patient treated with radiotherapy plus ipilimumab. The CDR3 sequence is CASSWDSQETQYF. The CDR3 DNA sequence: TGTGCCAGCAGTTGGGACTCACAAGAGACCCAGTACTTC. The whole variable domain, remainder taken from reference TRBV2 and TRBJ2-5, is EPEVTQTPSHQVTQMGQEVILRCVPISNHLYFYWYRQILGQKVEFLVSFYNNEISEKSEIFDDQFSVERPDGSNFTLKIRSTKLEDSAMYFCASSWDSQETQYFGPGTRLLVL.